This TCR beta chain stems from a study of blood T cell repertoires in COVID-19. Turning to the study itself: The United States, Italy and Spain supplied acute and convalescent COVID-19 samples.

Assay: immunoSEQ multiplex PCR; the TCRdb copy retains only in-frame clones and omits some. This table holds more than 250,000 clones, 70% to 90% found once. Cohort assignment relied on participant-reported clinical history. Trimming cost V 0 bases and J 0 bases, with 4 bases left between them. The germline V gene encodes CDR1 SGHTS and CDR2 YDEGEE. There are 14 residues in the CDR3. This sequence joins TRBV5-8 and TRBJ1-3; D unresolved. Source material: PBMCs or T cells enriched from blood (not recorded which). The sequence derives from a man in his thirties or forties who had recovered from COVID-19. In nucleotides, the CDR3 is TGTGCCAGCAGCTTGGGACTCTCTGGAAACACCATATATTTT. This sequence encodes CASSLGLSGNTIYF.